This T cell receptor (beta chain) derives from a study of T cell responses to AZD1222 COVID-19 vaccine. Unmatched junction bases numbered 11, after V lost 4 bases and J lost 3 bases. CDR3 length: 16 amino acids. Germline CDR1 and CDR2: SEHNR and FQNEAQ (reference sequence). Concerning this clone itself: Antigen unknown.

Overall study findings and caveats: Donors skewed white British and female; clonal diversity was possibly underestimated. Seropositive status at baseline applied to only 5 or 6 AZD1222 recipients.

Repertoires were generated with immunoSEQ multiplex PCR, while TCRdb's copy carries only in-frame clones and drops some. The repertoire holds 92,000 or so clones, with about 90% as singletons. The sample consisted of peripheral blood, taken on day 0 of AZD1222 vaccination. This receptor was identified in an adult in good health. This sequence joins TRBV7-9 and TRBJ2-7, with 8 positions matching TRBD2. The CDR3 protein is CASSSPSGSVYYEQYF. The DNA of the CDR3 is TGTGCCAGCAGCTCGCCAAGCGGGAGCGTCTACTACGAGCAGTACTTC.